The 14 T cell receptor beta chains presented below share a single source sample, sequenced in a study of identical twins. MiXCR, applied by TCRdb to the 5' RACE reads, yields one record per CDR3 protein. This table has some 900,000 distinct CDR3 sequences, 9% to 15% appearing once. Another study also made use of these data, one on yellow fever vaccine responses in identical twins.

The sample was PBMCs. The origin of the receptors is a woman younger than 30 in good health.

The table lists this clonotype with a few counts. This chain joins TRBV20-1 and TRBJ2-1, with D unclear. The CDR3 consists of 13 residues. CDR1 is DFQATT, CDR2 SNEGSKA, per germline (reference sequence). V was trimmed by 3 bases and J by 10 bases, leaving 16 bases between them. CDR3 sequence: CSARGPVGWEQFF. The CDR3 coding sequence is TGCAGTGCTAGGGGCCCCGTGGGGTGGGAGCAGTTCTTC.

This clonotype was counted only a few times. The chain combines TRBV7-2 with TRBJ2-2, with unresolved D. V dropped 1 base and J dropped 4 bases, with 4 bases sitting between them. Germline-derived CDR1 and CDR2 are SGHTA and FQGNSA. The length of the CDR3 is 13 residues. CDR3 nucleotide sequence: TGTGCCAGCAGCTTAGTACTCACCGGGGAGCTGTTTTTT. Residues: CASSLVLTGELFF.

The chain combines TRBV6-1 with TRBJ1-5; D call uncertain. CDR1 is MNHNS, CDR2 SASEGT, per germline. V was trimmed by 6 bases and J by 9 bases, leaving 9 bases between them. The CDR3 has 11 amino acids. CDR3 region: CASRDEWPQHF. The CDR3 DNA is TGTGCCAGCAGGGATGAGTGGCCCCAGCATTTT.

This chain uses TRBV6-2 or TRBV6-3 with TRBJ2-3; the match to TRBD2 covers 9 bases. Germline CDR1 and CDR2: MNHEY and SVGEGT. CDR3 length: 15 residues. With V trimmed by 1 base and J by 5 bases, 4 bases remained unmatched. The CDR3 loop is CASSYWASGEDTQYF. The CDR3 DNA reads as TGTGCCAGCAGTTACTGGGCTAGCGGGGAAGATACGCAGTATTTT.

This clonotype showed up just a few times. The chain joins TRBV15 to TRBJ2-3; the D call may be TRBD1 or TRBD2 (5 bases each). Trimming stripped 7 bases from V and 5 bases from J, with 19 bases between. CDR3 size: 15 residues. Germline V gene data show CDR1 as LNHNV and CDR2 as YYDKDF (reference sequence). The CDR3 nucleotides read TGTGCCACCATACCCCGGGGCACCACCAAAGATACGCAGTATTTT. Translated, it gives CATIPRGTTKDTQYF.

The CDR3 sequence: CASSFQTQETQYF. The CDR3, as DNA: TGCGCCAGCAGCTTTCAGACACAAGAGACCCAGTACTTC. V is TRBV5-1 and J is TRBJ2-5; D not certain. The CDR3 has 13 residues. Germline assignment: CDR1 SGHRS and CDR2 YFSETQ. V was shortened by 2 bases and J by 2 bases, with 7 bases between the two germline ends.

The chain has TRBV5-1 and TRBJ2-2; 12 nucleotides line up with TRBD2. The CDR3 is 16 amino acids. V lost 4 bases to trimming and J lost 4 bases; unmatched junction nucleotides: 5. Looked up from germline, CDR1 is SGHRS and CDR2 is YFSETQ. Here the CDR3 DNA reads TGCGCCAGCAGCCAACTAGCGGGAGGCGCCACCGGGGAGCTGTTTTTT. The encoded protein is CASSQLAGGATGELFF.

J is TRBJ2-5 and V is TRBV20-1; D perhaps matches TRBD1 (6 bases). Trimming stripped 5 bases from V and 8 bases from J, with 21 bases between. The CDR3 runs 14 residues. Germline CDR1 DFQATT, CDR2 SNEGSKA (reference sequence). The CDR3 DNA reads TGCAGTGCTTCAAGACAGGACCCCTCAAGAACCCAGTACTTC. It encodes CSASRQDPSRTQYF.

The table lists this clonotype with a few counts. This chain links TRBV20-1 with TRBJ1-1; 7 bases agree with TRBD1. There are 15 residues in the CDR3. The J segment lost 3 bases and the V segment lost 6 bases, leaving 13 bases of the junction unmatched. Looked up from germline, CDR1 is DFQATT and CDR2 is SNEGSKA (reference sequence). CDR3 loop: CSAARDSRPDTEAFF. As DNA, the CDR3 is TGCAGTGCAGCCCGGGACAGTCGGCCGGACACTGAAGCTTTCTTT.

This clonotype was observed many times. This chain connects TRBV4-1 to TRBJ2-7, with 13 positions matching TRBD2. This CDR3 region has 14 residues. V shed 4 bases, J shed 6 bases, and the junction held 3 bases outside the gene matches. The V gene's germline CDR1 is MGHRA and CDR2 YSYEKL. DNA for the CDR3: TGCGCCAGCAGCCTTACTAGCGGGAGGGGCGAGCAGTACTTC. It translates to CASSLTSGRGEQYF.

The chain is built from TRBV5-5 and TRBJ2-7; 7 positions agree with TRBD1. The CDR3 runs 14 residues. Germline CDR1 is SGHKS and CDR2 is YYEKEE (reference sequence). The J segment lost 3 bases and the V segment lost 2 bases, leaving 5 bases of the junction unmatched. CDR3 bases: TGTGCCAGCAGCTTTTATCCAGGGGGCTACGAGCAGTACTTC. Protein product: CASSFYPGGYEQYF.

This clonotype was seen a handful of times. The CDR3 DNA is TGTGCCAGCAGCGGGAGACAGGGAGCTAACTATGGCTACACCTTC. Protein: CASSGRQGANYGYTF. V is TRBV6-1 and J is TRBJ1-2; 7 positions match TRBD1. V lost 6 bases, J lost 0 bases, and 7 bases stayed unmatched. CDR1 and CDR2 from the germline V gene are MNHNS and SASEGT. The CDR3 sequence is 15 residues long.

This clonotype has at least ten counts. The V call is TRBV5-5, the J call TRBJ2-2; either TRBD1 or TRBD2 may supply D (5 bases each). Trimming shortened V by 0 bases and J by 4 bases, and 10 bases separated the two germline ends. The CDR3 has 15 amino acids. Germline loops: CDR1 SGHKS, CDR2 YYEKEE (reference sequence). The CDR3 sequence is CASSLEPGPTGELFF. CDR3 DNA sequence: TGTGCCAGCAGCTTGGAACCGGGACCCACCGGGGAGCTGTTTTTT.

This rearrangement joins TRBV7-8 to TRBJ2-1; tentatively, D is TRBD1 or TRBD2 (6 bases each). This CDR3 has 16 residues. The V end was cut by 5 bases, the J end by 1 base, with 15 bases between. Germline CDR1 and CDR2: SGHVS and FQNEAQ. The CDR3 DNA sequence: TGTGCCAGCAGCAGAAACAGGGAGGTTTCCTACAATGAGCAGTTCTTC. Protein sequence: CASSRNREVSYNEQFF.